The 20 T cell receptor beta chains listed next were all sequenced from one sample in a study of T cell responses to AZD1222 COVID-19 vaccine (dated by TCRdb to 2020 to 2023). The time point label corresponds to: about 28 days (+/-7) after the second vaccine dose. Libraries were made using the immunoSEQ multiplex PCR assay. TCRdb's version of the immuneACCESS table is confined to in-frame rearrangements and falls short of the full clone set. An unresolved V gene accounts for under half of the shortfall where checked; the remainder is of unknown origin. This sample has some 200,000 clones in its table, and around 93% of those were observed once. The leading ten clones occupy more than 0.8% of the sample. The starting material was peripheral blood, obtained 28 days after the second AZD1222 dose. The receptors here all came from an adult who received the AZD1222 COVID-19 vaccine.

This chain joins TRBV5-6 and TRBJ1-5; possible D gene TRBD1, 6 bases. V was shortened by 5 bases and J by 5 bases, with 14 bases between the two germline ends. This CDR3 has 14 amino acids. CDR1 is SGHDT, CDR2 YYEEEE, per germline. The CDR3 spells CASSYRDKYQPQHF. The DNA for the CDR3 is TGTGCCAGCAGTTACCGGGACAAATATCAGCCCCAGCATTTT.

The chain is built from TRBV5-5 and TRBJ2-1, with D tentatively TRBD1 or TRBD2 (5 bases each). The CDR3 has 13 residues. Trimming removed 0 bases at V and 14 bases at J, with 15 bases between. CDR1 is SGHKS and CDR2 is YYEKEE in the germline V gene (reference sequence). CDR3 sequence (DNA): TGTGCCAGCAGCTTGGGGGGGACCAACGAAGAGTTCTTC. Protein: CASSLGGTNEEFF.

The chain carries TRBV6-2 or TRBV6-3 and TRBJ2-5; the match to TRBD2 covers 10 bases. There are 15 residues in the CDR3. Germline assignment: CDR1 MNHEY and CDR2 SVGEGT. The V segment lost 5 bases and the J segment 3 bases; nucleotides outside the gene matches: 6. The CDR3 loop is CASSDWTSGKETQYF. As DNA, the CDR3 is TGTGCCAGCAGTGACTGGACTAGCGGTAAAGAGACCCAGTACTTC.

The J gene is TRBJ1-1, the V gene TRBV7-9; D not resolved. Germline V CDR1 and CDR2: SEHNR, FQNEAQ (reference sequence). Trimming removed 5 bases at V and 2 bases at J, with 3 bases between. The CDR3 has 11 residues. CDR3 in DNA: TGTGCCAGCAGCATAAACACTGAAGCTTTCTTT. Translation: CASSINTEAFF.

The chain links TRBV7-9 to TRBJ2-3; D is ambiguous. The V gene lost 1 base and the J gene lost 3 bases, with 2 bases spanning the gap. This CDR3 is 12 amino acids long. CDR1 and CDR2 from the germline V gene are SEHNR and FQNEAQ (reference sequence). Here the CDR3 DNA reads TGTGCCAGCAGCTTAGATACAGATACGCAGTATTTT. It specifies CASSLDTDTQYF.

The chain links TRBV5-5 to TRBJ1-1; D ambiguous. The CDR3 length is 15 residues. The germline V and J ends were trimmed by 0 bases and 1 base, with 10 bases remaining between them. Germline V gene sequence: CDR1 SGHKS, CDR2 YYEKEE (reference sequence). This CDR3 is CASSLGGLTNTEAFF. CDR3 bases: TGTGCCAGCAGCTTGGGCGGACTGACGAACACTGAAGCTTTCTTT.

This chain connects TRBV7-9 to TRBJ2-1, with 9 bases that match TRBD1. The V and J ends lost 5 bases and 0 bases, in that order; junction bases with no gene match: 8. CDR3 length: 17 residues. Looked up from germline, CDR1 is SEHNR and CDR2 is FQNEAQ (reference sequence). The DNA of the CDR3 is TGTGCCAGCAGCCTGTCGACAGGGGGTTTCTCCTACAATGAGCAGTTCTTC. Translating gives CASSLSTGGFSYNEQFF.

For the CDR3, the DNA is TGTGCCAGCAGTACAGGGTCGGTTACTGAAGCTTTCTTT. It is translated as CASSTGSVTEAFF. The genes are TRBV6-5 and TRBJ1-1; possibly TRBD1 for D (6 bases). The CDR3 length is 13 residues. Trimming left V 5 bases short and J 5 bases short, with 12 bases between. Germline V gene lookup returns CDR1 MNHEY and CDR2 SVGAGI.

This chain uses TRBV3-1 (or the pseudogene TRBV3-2) with TRBJ1-5; possible D gene TRBD1, 6 bases. The CDR3 is 15 residues long. V lost 4 bases to trimming and J lost 4 bases, with 14 bases between them. Germline loops: CDR1 LGHDT, CDR2 YNNKEL (reference sequence). The CDR3 reads CASSRDRNPNQPQHF. CDR3 coding DNA: TGTGCCAGCAGCCGCGACAGGAACCCAAATCAGCCCCAGCATTTT.

The rearrangement joins TRBV11-2 to TRBJ1-1; TRBD1 matches at 11 bases. The trim removed 5 bases at V and 4 bases at J, leaving 6 bases unmatched. Germline V gene sequence: CDR1 SGHAT, CDR2 FQNNGV. This CDR3 has 15 amino acids. CDR3 in amino acids: CASSLAGTGGTEAFF. The CDR3 coding sequence is TGTGCCAGCAGCCTCGCCGGGACAGGGGGCACTGAAGCTTTCTTT.

V usage is TRBV2 and J usage is TRBJ2-2; 7 positions agree with TRBD2. Trimming at V came to 2 bases and at J to 6 bases, leaving 6 bases not matched to a gene. Germline V lookup: CDR1 SNHLY, CDR2 FYNNEI. This CDR3 has 15 residues. CDR3 protein: CASSEPGGSAGELFF. CDR3 DNA: TGTGCCAGCAGTGAACCCGGGGGGAGCGCCGGGGAGCTGTTTTTT.

V usage is TRBV18 and J usage is TRBJ1-1; D is uncertain. The CDR3 loop spans 12 amino acids. Trimming shortened V by 3 bases and J by 4 bases, and 6 bases separated the two germline ends. Germline CDR1 reads KGHSH; CDR2 reads LQKENI. The CDR3 loop reads CASSPPLTEAFF. CDR3 DNA: TGTGCCAGCTCACCCCCCCTCACTGAAGCTTTCTTT.

This chain links TRBV2 with TRBJ1-1, with D possibly TRBD1 on 5 matching bases. CDR1 and CDR2 from the germline V gene are SNHLY and FYNNEI. V was trimmed by 4 bases and J by 4 bases, leaving 7 bases between them. The CDR3 has 12 residues. The CDR3 reads CASSAGTTEAFF. The DNA for the CDR3 is TGTGCCAGCAGTGCAGGGACCACTGAAGCTTTCTTT.

The chain couples TRBV19 to TRBJ1-2; D is unresolved. The CDR3 runs 15 residues. V was trimmed by 6 bases and J by 3 bases, leaving 17 bases between them. Germline CDR1 is LNHDA and CDR2 is SQIVND (reference sequence). The CDR3 protein is CASSLKYEYDYGYTF. In DNA form, the CDR3 reads TGTGCCAGTAGCCTAAAATACGAGTATGACTATGGCTACACCTTC.

V usage is TRBV28 and J usage is TRBJ2-7; D remains unclear. Trimming left V 8 bases short and J 4 bases short, with 12 bases between. The CDR3 runs to 12 residues. Germline V gene data show CDR1 as MDHEN and CDR2 as SYDVKM. CDR3 nucleotide sequence: TGTGCCAGCCGCCGAGAAGGGTACGAGCAGTACTTC. It specifies CASRREGYEQYF.

The CDR3 loop reads CSVRQYNEQFF. The CDR3 DNA reads TGCAGCGTTAGACAGTACAATGAGCAGTTCTTC. The gene calls are TRBV29-1 and TRBJ2-1; a weak D match, TRBD1 (5 bases). The CDR3 extends over 11 amino acids. V lost 5 bases and J lost 4, with 6 bases in between. Germline V gives CDR1 SQVTM, CDR2 ANQGSEA.

V gene TRBV7-9 combines with J gene TRBJ2-3; possible D gene TRBD2, 6 bases. The germline V gene has CDR1 SEHNR and CDR2 FQNEAQ (reference sequence). The CDR3 contains 16 residues. Trimming shortened V by 5 bases and J by 2 bases, and 17 bases separated the two germline ends. CDR3 region: CASSRDGGKPTDTQYF. CDR3 in DNA: TGTGCCAGCAGCCGAGACGGGGGTAAGCCCACAGATACGCAGTATTTT.

The chain couples TRBV6-1 to TRBJ1-3; unclear D gene. Trimming left V 4 bases short and J 2 bases short, with 15 bases between. The CDR3 runs 16 residues. From germline, CDR1 is MNHNS and CDR2 SASEGT. The chain's CDR3 is CASSATSLGTGNTIYF. For the CDR3, the DNA is TGTGCCAGCAGTGCCACTTCATTGGGGACTGGAAACACCATATATTTT.

The V and J genes are TRBV28 and TRBJ2-7; 7 bases agree with TRBD1. CDR1 and CDR2 from the germline V gene are MDHEN and SYDVKM. Losses at the gene ends were 5 bases for V and 0 bases for J; bases not matched to a gene: 4. The CDR3 runs to 14 residues. The DNA of the CDR3 is TGTGCCAGCAGTCCCGGGACAGTCTCCTACGAGCAGTACTTC. Its protein is CASSPGTVSYEQYF. The variable domain in full, with the rest retrieved from reference TRBV28 and TRBJ2-7, is DVKVTQSSRYLVKRTGEKVFLECVQDMDHENMFWYRQDPGLGLRLIYFSYDVKMKEKGDIPEGYSVSREKKERFSLILESASTNQTSMYLCASSPGTVSYEQYFGPGTRLTVT.

The V call is TRBV5-1, the J call TRBJ2-5; D is undetermined. Trimming pared 0 bases from V and 5 bases from J, leaving 14 bases between. The CDR3 runs to 15 residues. Germline assignment: CDR1 SGHRS and CDR2 YFSETQ. The CDR3 sequence: CASSLVGLGRETQYF. The CDR3 nucleotides are TGCGCCAGCAGCTTGGTCGGTTTAGGGCGCGAGACCCAGTACTTC. The whole variable domain, filled in from reference TRBV5-1 and TRBJ2-5, reads KAGVTQTPRYLIKTRGQQVTLSCSPISGHRSVSWYQQTPGQGLQFLFEYFSETQRNKGNFPGRFSGRQFSNSRSEMNVSTLELGDSALYLCASSLVGLGRETQYFGPGTRLLVL.